This T cell receptor (beta chain) was captured in a study of blood T cell repertoires in COVID-19. Looking at the study overall: PBMCs, B-cell-depleted T cells, or T cells provided the cDNA or gDNA that made up the material.

CDR1 and CDR2 (germline): SGHTA, FQGNSA. CDR3 size: 12 residues. The V gene lost 5 bases and the J gene lost 10 bases, with 12 bases spanning the gap. The repertoire was sequenced with immunoSEQ multiplex PCR; TCRdb's copy has only in-frame clones and lacks some. The sample gives more than 250,000 clones, approximately 92% of which show up once; around 20% is in the top ten. The chain carries TRBV7-2 and TRBJ2-1; perhaps TRBD2 as D (5 bases). This sequence was found in a young woman who had recovered from COVID-19. Material for sequencing was PBMCs or T cells enriched from blood (not recorded which). The CDR3 is CASSLVPGEQFF. CDR3 nucleotide sequence: TGTGCCAGCAGCCTCGTCCCGGGGGAGCAGTTCTTC.